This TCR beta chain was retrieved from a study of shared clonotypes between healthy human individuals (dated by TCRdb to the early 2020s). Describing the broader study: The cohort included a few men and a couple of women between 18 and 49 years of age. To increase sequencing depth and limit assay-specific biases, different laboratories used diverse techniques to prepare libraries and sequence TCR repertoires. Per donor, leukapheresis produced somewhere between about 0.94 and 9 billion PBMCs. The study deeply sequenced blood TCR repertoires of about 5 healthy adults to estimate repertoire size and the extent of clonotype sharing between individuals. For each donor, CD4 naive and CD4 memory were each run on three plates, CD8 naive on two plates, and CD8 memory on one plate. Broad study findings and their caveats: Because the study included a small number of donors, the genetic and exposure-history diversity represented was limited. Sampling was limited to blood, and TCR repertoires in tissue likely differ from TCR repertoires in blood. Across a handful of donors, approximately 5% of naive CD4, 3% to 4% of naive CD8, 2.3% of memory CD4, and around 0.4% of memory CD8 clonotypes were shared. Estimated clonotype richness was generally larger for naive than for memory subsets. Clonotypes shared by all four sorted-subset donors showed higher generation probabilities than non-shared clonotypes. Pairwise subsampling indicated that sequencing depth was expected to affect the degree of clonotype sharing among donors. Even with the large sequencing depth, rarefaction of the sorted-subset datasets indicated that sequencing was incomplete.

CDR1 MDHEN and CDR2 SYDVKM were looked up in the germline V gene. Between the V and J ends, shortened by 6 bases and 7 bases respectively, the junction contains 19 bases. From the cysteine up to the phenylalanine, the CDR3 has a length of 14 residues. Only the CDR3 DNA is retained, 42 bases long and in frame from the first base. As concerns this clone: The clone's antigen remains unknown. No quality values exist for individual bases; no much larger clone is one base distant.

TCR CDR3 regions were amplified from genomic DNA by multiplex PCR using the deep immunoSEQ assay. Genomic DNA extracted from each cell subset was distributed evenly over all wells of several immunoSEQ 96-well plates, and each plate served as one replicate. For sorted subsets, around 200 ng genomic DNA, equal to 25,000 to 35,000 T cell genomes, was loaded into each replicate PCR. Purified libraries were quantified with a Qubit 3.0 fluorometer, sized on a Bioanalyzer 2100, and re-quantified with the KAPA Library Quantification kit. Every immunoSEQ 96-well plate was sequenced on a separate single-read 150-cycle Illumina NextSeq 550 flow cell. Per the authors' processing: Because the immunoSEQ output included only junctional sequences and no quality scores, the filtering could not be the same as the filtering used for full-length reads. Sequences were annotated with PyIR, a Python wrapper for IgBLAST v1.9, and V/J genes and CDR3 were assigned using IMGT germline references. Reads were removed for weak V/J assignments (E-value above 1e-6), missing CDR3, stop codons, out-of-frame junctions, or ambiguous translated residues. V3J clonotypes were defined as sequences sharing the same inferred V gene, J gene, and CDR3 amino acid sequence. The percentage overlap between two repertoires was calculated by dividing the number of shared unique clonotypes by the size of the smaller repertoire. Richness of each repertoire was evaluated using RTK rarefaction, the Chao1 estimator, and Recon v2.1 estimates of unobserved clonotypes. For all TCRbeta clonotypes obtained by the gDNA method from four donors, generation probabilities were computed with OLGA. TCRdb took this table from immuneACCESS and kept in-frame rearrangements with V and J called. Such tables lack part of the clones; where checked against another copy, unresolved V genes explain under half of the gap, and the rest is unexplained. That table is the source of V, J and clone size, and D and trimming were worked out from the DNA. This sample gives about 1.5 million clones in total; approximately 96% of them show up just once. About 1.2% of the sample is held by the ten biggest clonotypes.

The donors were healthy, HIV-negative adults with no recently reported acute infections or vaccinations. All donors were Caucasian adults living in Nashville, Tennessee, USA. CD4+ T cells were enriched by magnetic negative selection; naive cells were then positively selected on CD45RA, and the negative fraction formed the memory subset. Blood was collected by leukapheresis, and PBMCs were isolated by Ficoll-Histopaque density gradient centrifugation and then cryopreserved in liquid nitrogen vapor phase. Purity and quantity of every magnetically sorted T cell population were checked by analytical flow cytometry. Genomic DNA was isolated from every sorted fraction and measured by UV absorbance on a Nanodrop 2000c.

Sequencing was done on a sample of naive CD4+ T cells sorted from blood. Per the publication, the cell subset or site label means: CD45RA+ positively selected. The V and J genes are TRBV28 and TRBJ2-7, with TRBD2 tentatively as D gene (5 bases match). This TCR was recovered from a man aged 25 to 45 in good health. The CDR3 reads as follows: CASSPTRVMWEQYF. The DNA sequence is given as TGTGCCAGCAGCCCGACGAGGGTCATGTGGGAGCAGTACTTC.